This T cell receptor (beta chain) was recorded in a study of cytomegalovirus exposure and HLA in healthy donors. Broader study findings: Most TCR sequences were rare, but some public TCRs occurred in many donors.

The study ran its PCR with 60 Vbeta and 13 Jbeta primers. This table comes from immunoSEQ multiplex PCR, and its TCRdb copy is limited to in-frame clones, with some not included. This table lists around 200,000 clones. On this clone: Its antigen is unidentified.

Per germline, CDR1 SEHNR and CDR2 FQNEAQ (reference sequence). Trimming pared 7 bases from V and 0 bases from J, leaving 10 bases between. The CDR3 length is 14 residues. The rearrangement links TRBV7-9 to TRBJ2-1; possibly TRBD1 for D (6 bases). The sequence derives from a woman under 30 in good health and CMV-seropositive. The sequencing input was PBMCs. The CDR3 sequence: CASTWTASYNEQFF. The CDR3 nucleotides are TGTGCCAGCACATGGACAGCCTCCTACAATGAGCAGTTCTTC.